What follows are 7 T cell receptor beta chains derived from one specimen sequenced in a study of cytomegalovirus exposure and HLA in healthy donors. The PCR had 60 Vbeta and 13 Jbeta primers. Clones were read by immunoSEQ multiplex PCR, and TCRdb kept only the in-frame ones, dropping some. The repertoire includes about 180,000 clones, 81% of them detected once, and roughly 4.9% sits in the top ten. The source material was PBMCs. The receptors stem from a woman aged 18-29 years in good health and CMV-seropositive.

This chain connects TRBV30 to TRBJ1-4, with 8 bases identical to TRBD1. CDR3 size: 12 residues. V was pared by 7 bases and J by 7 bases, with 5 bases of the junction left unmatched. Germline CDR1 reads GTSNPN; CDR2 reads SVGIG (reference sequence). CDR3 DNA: TGTGCCTCCTCAGGGGGCCGTGAAAAACTGTTTTTT. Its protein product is CASSGGREKLFF.

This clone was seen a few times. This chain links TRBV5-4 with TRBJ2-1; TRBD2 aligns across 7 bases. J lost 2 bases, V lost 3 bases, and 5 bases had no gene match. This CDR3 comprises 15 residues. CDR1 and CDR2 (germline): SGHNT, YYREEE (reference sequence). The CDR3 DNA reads TGTGCCAGCAGCTGGGAGCGGGGCACCTACAATGAGCAGTTCTTC. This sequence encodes CASSWERGTYNEQFF.

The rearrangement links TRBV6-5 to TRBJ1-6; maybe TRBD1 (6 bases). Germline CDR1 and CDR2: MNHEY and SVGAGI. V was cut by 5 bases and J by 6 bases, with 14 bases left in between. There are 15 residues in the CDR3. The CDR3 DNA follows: TGTGCCAGCAGTATTACAGGGAGCTTTAATTCACCCCTCCACTTT. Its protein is CASSITGSFNSPLHF.

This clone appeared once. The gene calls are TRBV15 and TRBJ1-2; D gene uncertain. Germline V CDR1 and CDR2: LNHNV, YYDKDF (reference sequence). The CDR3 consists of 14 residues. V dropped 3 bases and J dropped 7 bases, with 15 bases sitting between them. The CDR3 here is CATSRGVEIPGYTF. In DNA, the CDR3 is TGTGCCACCAGCAGGGGAGTTGAGATACCTGGCTACACCTTC.

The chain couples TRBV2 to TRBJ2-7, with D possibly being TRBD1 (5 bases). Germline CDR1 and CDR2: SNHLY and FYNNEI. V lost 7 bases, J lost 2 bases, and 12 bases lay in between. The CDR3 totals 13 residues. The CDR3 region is CASTHARAYEQYF. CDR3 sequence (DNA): TGTGCCAGCACCCACGCCAGGGCCTACGAGCAGTACTTC.

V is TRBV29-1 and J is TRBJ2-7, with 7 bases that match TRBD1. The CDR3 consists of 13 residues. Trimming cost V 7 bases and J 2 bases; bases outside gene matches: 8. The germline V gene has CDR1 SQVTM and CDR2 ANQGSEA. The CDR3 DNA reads TGCAGCGCCCTTGCAGGGGGACCCTACGAGCAGTACTTC. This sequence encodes CSALAGGPYEQYF.

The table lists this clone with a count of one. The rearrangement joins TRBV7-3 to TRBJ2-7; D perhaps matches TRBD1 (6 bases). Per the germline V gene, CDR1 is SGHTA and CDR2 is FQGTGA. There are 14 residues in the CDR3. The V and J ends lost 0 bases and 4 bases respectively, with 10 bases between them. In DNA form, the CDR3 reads TGTGCCAGCAGCTTAACCCCAGGGGTTTACGAGCAGTACTTC. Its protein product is CASSLTPGVYEQYF.